A selection of T cell receptor beta chains follows, all from one sample in a study of blood T cell repertoires in COVID-19. The assay was immunoSEQ multiplex PCR, and TCRdb's table has in-frame clones only and misses some. Among fewer than 350,000 clones listed, approximately 90% were seen once. Material: PBMCs or T cells enriched from blood (not recorded which). The receptors come from a woman under 40 with acute COVID-19. Both conserved end residues are part of each CDR3. The D gene is left open where the match is weak. Rows may omit the clone size; those that give it use once, few, many or a size class.

V gene,D gene,clone size,J gene,CDR3 protein,CDR3 DNA
TRBV28,-,-,TRBJ1-1,CASRSSGGEVSKAFF,TGTGCCAGCAGATCGAGTGGAGGGGAAGTCAGTAAAGCTTTCTTT
TRBV6-5,TRBD2,-,TRBJ2-5,CASTPAGGPGETQYF,TGTGCCAGCACCCCAGCGGGAGGGCCGGGAGAGACCCAGTACTTC
TRBV3-1/TRBV3-2,TRBD1,once,TRBJ1-1,CASSQTQGASLTEAFF,TGTGCCAGCAGCCAGACCCAGGGGGCCTCTTTAACTGAAGCTTTCTTT
TRBV11-3,TRBD1,-,TRBJ1-5,CASSPLGRTGCMGNQPQHF,TGTGCCAGCAGCCCCCTTGGAAGGACAGGCTGTATGGGCAATCAGCCCCAGCATTTT
TRBV7-9,TRBD2,few,TRBJ2-2,CASSPTSGRAYTGELFF,TGTGCCAGCAGCCCGACTAGCGGGAGGGCCTACACCGGGGAGCTGTTTTTT
TRBV19,TRBD1,-,TRBJ2-7,CASRGETGANYEQYF,TGTGCCAGTAGGGGAGAGACAGGGGCGAATTACGAGCAGTACTTC
TRBV19,TRBD1,-,TRBJ1-4,CASSRQGATNEKLFF,TGTGCCAGTAGCCGACAGGGAGCAACTAATGAAAAACTGTTTTTT
TRBV5-6,-,-,TRBJ2-5,CASSLGDGLTQYF,TGTGCCAGCAGCTTGGGCGATGGACTTACCCAGTACTTC
TRBV19,TRBD1,-,TRBJ1-2,CASSIVGQGVGGYTF,TGTGCCAGTAGTATCGTGGGACAGGGGGTCGGTGGCTACACCTTC
TRBV3-1/TRBV3-2,TRBD1,-,TRBJ1-1,CASSYGTGDTEAFF,TGTGCCAGCAGCTACGGGACAGGGGACACTGAAGCTTTCTTT
TRBV24-1,TRBD1,-,TRBJ1-1,CATSDDRDRGAFF,TGTGCCACCAGTGACGACCGGGACAGGGGAGCTTTCTTT
TRBV3-1/TRBV3-2,-,once,TRBJ2-7,CASSQGTGLPSYEQYF,TGTGCCAGCAGCCAAGGAACAGGACTACCATCCTACGAGCAGTACTTC
TRBV6-5,TRBD2,-,TRBJ2-3,CASSRPLAGTDTQYF,TGTGCCAGCAGTCGCCCACTAGCGGGCACAGATACGCAGTATTTT
TRBV6-5,-,-,TRBJ2-3,CASSKDNTDTQYF,TGTGCCAGCAGCAAAGACAACACAGATACGCAGTATTTT
TRBV2,-,once,TRBJ2-7,CASSDFDSYEQYF,TGTGCCAGCAGTGATTTTGACAGTTACGAGCAGTACTTC
TRBV15,-,-,TRBJ2-1,CATSRTDSGTGFDNEQFF,TGTGCCACCAGCAGGACGGACAGCGGGACGGGTTTCGACAATGAGCAGTTCTTC
TRBV5-6,-,-,TRBJ2-1,CASSLWGRIYNEQFF,TGTGCCAGCAGCTTGTGGGGCCGAATTTACAATGAGCAGTTCTTC
TRBV19,TRBD1,-,TRBJ2-7,CASMGTGAKGYEQYF,TGTGCCAGTATGGGGACAGGGGCCAAGGGGTACGAGCAGTACTTC
TRBV7-3,TRBD2,-,TRBJ2-1,CASQDTSGSDNEQFF,TGTGCCAGCCAGGATACTAGCGGGAGTGACAATGAGCAGTTCTTC
TRBV7-2,-,-,TRBJ2-3,CASSLYSVSGASTDTQYF,TGTGCCAGCAGCTTATATTCTGTCTCGGGAGCTAGCACAGATACGCAGTATTTT
TRBV27,TRBD2,-,TRBJ2-5,CASSFFSGSGETQYF,TGTGCCAGCAGTTTTTTCAGCGGGAGCGGAGAGACCCAGTACTTC
TRBV25-1,TRBD1,-,TRBJ2-7,CASALCGTGVCEQYF,TGTGCCAGCGCCCTATGTGGGACAGGGGTGTGCGAGCAGTACTTC
TRBV3-1/TRBV3-2,TRBD1,once,TRBJ2-5,CASSLPGGQVDQETQYF,TGTGCCAGCAGCCTGCCCGGCGGACAGGTGGACCAAGAGACCCAGTACTTC
TRBV2,-,once,TRBJ2-5,CASRVLAETQYF,TGTGCCAGCAGGGTATTAGCGGAGACCCAGTACTTC
TRBV25-1,TRBD1,-,TRBJ2-7,CASIGTGVSYEQYF,TGTGCCAGCATCGGGACAGGGGTTTCTTACGAGCAGTACTTC
TRBV6-5,TRBD2,-,TRBJ2-1,CASSYGLVSYNEQFF,TGTGCCAGCAGCTACGGACTAGTTTCCTACAATGAGCAGTTCTTC
TRBV3-1/TRBV3-2,TRBD2,-,TRBJ2-1,CASSQEVGGTYNEQFF,TGTGCCAGCAGCCAAGAGGTGGGAGGGACCTACAATGAGCAGTTCTTC
TRBV11-2,TRBD2,-,TRBJ2-3,CASSLVGGRGGDTQYF,TGTGCCAGCAGCTTAGTAGGCGGGAGAGGAGGAGATACGCAGTATTTT
TRBV4-1,-,-,TRBJ2-6,CASSHLLAPSGANVLTF,TGCGCCAGCAGCCACCTCCTGGCTCCCTCTGGGGCCAACGTCCTGACTTTC